This is a list of T cell receptor beta chains from one sample in a study of blood T cell repertoires in COVID-19. The assay was immunoSEQ multiplex PCR, and TCRdb's table has in-frame clones only and misses some. This sample carries over 150,000 clones, roughly 84% of them seen once, and the ten largest clones take around 3.5%. The sample consisted of PBMCs or T cells enriched from blood (not recorded which). These receptors all stem from a woman in her twenties or thirties who had recovered from COVID-19. The CDR3 runs from the conserved cysteine through the conserved F or W. The order of the fields is J gene, V gene, CDR3 protein.

TRBJ2-3	TRBV6-1	CASSDRWGTSTLDTQYF
TRBJ1-1	TRBV5-4	CASSLPGQNTEAFF
TRBJ2-2	TRBV19	CASSLGSNTGELFF
TRBJ2-2	TRBV7-3	CASSLTAGLENTGELFF
TRBJ1-1	TRBV5-8	CASSFGAGGTEAFF
TRBJ1-3	TRBV21-1	CAIGMGQGPYSGNTIYF
TRBJ2-5	TRBV18	CASSPIRPAGGYQETQYF
TRBJ1-5	TRBV7-2	CASTRQGAGQPQHF
TRBJ1-1	TRBV9	CASSVTPTGTGAEAFF
TRBJ1-2	TRBV13	CASSLVDSNYGYTF
TRBJ1-2	TRBV5-4	CASSTIQGNYGYTF
TRBJ1-6	TRBV18	CASSATGGSSPLHF
TRBJ2-1	TRBV7-9	CASSLAGVPYNEQFF
TRBJ2-5	TRBV19	CASSIIRGTGEETQYF
TRBJ1-1	TRBV29-1	CSVENRGRSTEAFF
TRBJ2-1	TRBV18	CASSPTGGTYNEQFF
TRBJ1-2	TRBV28	CASSGTDYGYTF
TRBJ2-2	TRBV9	CASSVAGKSATGELFF
TRBJ2-5	TRBV5-4	CASSYGTAQETQYF
TRBJ1-2	TRBV28	CASSSQGTYGYTF
TRBJ1-1	TRBV6-5	CASKKAGIAEAFF
TRBJ2-7	TRBV30	CAWSRGSYEQYF
TRBJ2-1	TRBV7-7	CASSSADMAPEGEQFF
TRBJ2-2	TRBV10-1	CATKTSGLITYITGELFF
TRBJ2-7	TRBV9	CASSVGAGELRKNEQYF
TRBJ2-1	TRBV7-9	CASSPLAGRYNEQFF
TRBJ1-2	TRBV6-5	CASSYGGASYGYTF
TRBJ2-2	TRBV19	CASSIQGSNGELFF